The sequence of this T cell receptor beta chain was determined in a study of cytomegalovirus exposure and HLA in healthy donors (dated by TCRdb to the late 2010s). Context from the whole study: An earlier analysis of several hundred of the donors reported roughly 300 Gb of sequence data and 117 million unique TCR beta sequences obtained from approximately 180 million T cells. To decide whether each TCR beta V gene segment behaved as functional or pseudogenic, an earlier analysis of approximately 590 of the donors relied on high-throughput TCR beta sequencing. Among several hundred genotyped donors of the cohort, an average of about 240,000 unique TCR beta nucleotide sequences was sequenced per donor, of which approximately 19% were non-productive. Of the 350 to 450 genotyped donors, roughly 85% fell in the genetic ancestry cluster associated with self-reported Caucasian donors. Typing coverage differed by locus: A, B, C, DRB1 and DQB1 were typed in about 620-640 donors, DQA1 in approximately 520, DPA1 in 600 to 610, and DPB1 in approximately 450. To study patterns of TCR occurrence, a later analysis re-analyzed previously published TCR beta repertoires from just over 650 donors and added high-resolution HLA genotyping. Donor age, sex, ethnicity and CMV serostatus were compiled alongside the repertoire data. All discovery cohort repertoires had been generated using a single sequencing platform. Several DR-DQ haplotypes were treated as single units for association and clustering because of strong linkage in the cohort. Around 320 gigabases of sequencing data and some 85 million unique TCR sequences were included in an early release covering roughly 700 HLA-typed donors. The T cell repertoires of under 750 subjects were profiled by immunosequencing and related to cytomegalovirus serostatus. The study aimed to test whether cataloging public T cell receptors could reveal signatures of past pathogen exposure. Rather than drawing on any new phenotypic data, the later analysis identified candidate immune exposures from TCR beta sequences and the way those sequences occurred across donors. To predict cytomegalovirus infection status, the study brought together high-throughput TCR immunosequencing, statistical association of individual TCRs with disease status, and machine learning. A later genetic analysis took genome-wide SNP genotypes for about 65% of the roughly 670 donors and used that subset as a discovery cohort. HLA typing covered class I and class II loci at four-digit resolution. In addition to the first cohort of several hundred subjects, a separate validation cohort of 120 different subjects was used.

As concerns this clone: The specificity of this receptor is unknown. No base quality values were provided; no much bigger clone lies one nucleotide off.

Broader findings and caveats from the paper: The presence/absence analyses assumed that sequencing depth was roughly uniform across donors, and that assumption may not be true. In a later analysis, HLA-associated TCR beta chains were found to be more clonally expanded and to have lower generation probabilities than equally common non-associated chains. In a later analysis, most CMV-associated TCR beta chains were found to appear HLA-restricted, with HLA associations seemingly driven largely by CMV exposure. In a later genetic analysis, fewer N-insertions in productive TCRs were reported among donors in an Asian-associated ancestry cluster than the approximately 630-donor mean. According to a later analysis, TCR association rates differed among HLA loci, with DRB1 alleles showing the most associated TCRs and HLA-C alleles showing the fewest. Because counts were too low, approximately 15 rarely observed V segments, including chromosome 9 orphons, were excluded from the earlier analysis of fewer than 650 of the donors. Immune exposure information for the cohort was limited to CMV serostatus. This cohort had only TCR beta chains sequenced, and the lack of alpha or paired-chain data limited which features could be detected. Some IMGT-functional V segments, including TRBV6-2 and TRBV6-3, could not be told apart with the 87-base-pair reads, so those segments were excluded. In an earlier analysis of approximately 590 of the donors, most TCR beta V segments were observed in productive rearrangements about 87% or about 30% of the time, broadly matching IMGT annotations. A further reported finding was that TCR beta sequences accurately predicted the HLA-A and HLA-B alleles for most subjects in the first cohort. Because HLA typing was unavailable for some donors at each locus, only the typed subset was used in association tests. The authors suggested that the approach could potentially be extended to other disease states and immunological phenotypes. In a later genetic analysis, a missense DCLRE1C variant was associated with V-gene and J-gene trimming of TCR beta chains, and the association was replicated in an independent cohort. Specific HLA alleles were associated with over 15,000 TCR beta sequences at a false discovery rate of 0.05 in a later analysis. When HLA alleles, especially DR and DQ, strongly co-occurred, attributing TCR associations to individual alleles was difficult. In a later analysis, several top co-occurrence clusters were reported to appear linked to parvovirus B19, influenza, CMV and Epstein-Barr virus. Three of the identified cytomegalovirus-associated TCR beta chains were confirmed in vitro to be specific for cytomegalovirus antigens. In the study, about 150 TCR beta chains were listed as associated with cytomegalovirus. The classifier was reported to diagnose cytomegalovirus status with high specificity and sensitivity in both the original cohort and the validation cohort. A cluster of highly shared sequence variants was judged likely to be a technical artifact of the sequencing pipeline. Most TCR sequences were observed very rarely across donors, whereas some public TCRs were present in many individuals. Correlated functional status among segregating V segments might reflect linkage disequilibrium, but an unknown experimental factor could not be ruled out.

The cohort consisted of more than 650 healthy bone marrow donors. At the time of sampling, every cohort member was nominally healthy, though immune exposures that went unrecorded were likely present. The donor was CMV seropositive and belonged to the group of 250 to 300 seropositive cohort members. A peripheral blood sample was collected from each donor, and TCR beta sequencing was performed on peripheral blood mononuclear cells. The Qiagen DNeasy Blood Extraction Kit was used to extract genomic DNA from the blood cell samples. Looking up the germline V gene yields CDR1 SGHRS and CDR2 YFSETQ. V loses 1 base at its end and J loses 3 bases; junction bases beyond the gene matches: 10. Including the terminal cysteine and phenylalanine, the CDR3 comprises 17 residues. CDR3 DNA only is kept here, 51 bases in frame from base 1. Library method: the immunoSEQ multiplex PCR assay. A mixture of 60 forward primers for TCR Vbeta segments and 13 reverse primers for TCR Jbeta segments was used in the multiplex PCR. A multiplex PCR assay on genomic DNA amplified the CDR3 region of rearranged TCR beta genes. The amplified TCR beta libraries were sequenced on the Illumina HiSeq System as 87-base-pair reads. The study's own analysis went as follows. Across the 600 to 700 repertoires, a later analysis counted approximately 83 million unique TCR beta chains, 9 million to 14 million of which were shared by at least two donors. To remove PCR and sequencing errors, raw reads were error-corrected and collapsed into unique sequences using a nearest-neighbor algorithm that merged closely related sequences. Alignment of CDR3 sequences to IMGT reference sequences was used to assign V, D and J gene segments. For a sequence to be retained, a match of at least six nucleotides was required to both a V gene segment and a J gene segment. A rearrangement was called productive if the CDR3 had no stop codons and remained in frame with V and J, and every other rearrangement was called non-productive. Following IMGT convention, CDR3 was defined as the stretch from the second conserved V-encoded cysteine up to the conserved J-encoded phenylalanine. The earlier analysis of more than 450 of the donors excluded sequences that lacked an unambiguous match to a single V gene segment. In an earlier analysis of almost 600 of the donors, a V segment was called functional when productive rearrangements were above 56.7%, and segregating when the standard deviation between donors exceeded 5%. To diagnose cytomegalovirus status from the catalog of TCR beta chain sequences, a statistical classification framework was built. In a later analysis, V and J genes were assigned by comparing TCR nucleotide sequences against IMGT/GENE-DB human TR gene sequences. Using the TCRdist pipeline, a later analysis assigned CDR3 sequences along with most-parsimonious VDJ recombination scenarios. In a later analysis, each TCR beta chain was defined by its CDR3 amino acid sequence together with its V-gene family, and reads without a unique V-gene family were excluded. As a way to deal with suspected cross-contamination and a sequencing artifact, a later analysis dropped hundreds of nucleotide sequences that were highly shared and had low generation probability. A later analysis calculated a clonal expansion index for each public chain from normalized within-repertoire ranks of inferred template counts. In a later analysis, generation probabilities were computed with a VDJ recombination model fitted to out-of-frame rearrangements, and the resulting probabilities were checked against IGoR. In a later analysis, hypergeometric tests were used to score TCR-TCR, TCR-HLA and TCR-CMV co-occurrence, with a repertoire-size bias correction applied to TCR pairs. False discovery rates were estimated in a later analysis by permuting HLA or CMV assignments 20 times. In a later analysis, co-occurring TCRs were grouped using DBSCAN, with TCRdist sequence similarity added in when clustering inside HLA-allele-positive subsets. Co-occurrence clustering excluded repertoires with fewer than 30,000 or more than 120,000 public chains, plus five with anomalous nucleotide sharing. Here the immuneACCESS table is served through TCRdb, limited to in-frame sequences with V and J called. Missing clones are a known gap in these copies; in checked studies unresolved V genes cover under half, and the rest lacks a known reason. V, J and clone size are taken as reported in that table, and D and trimming were inferred from the DNA itself. Across this sample there are fewer than 150,000 clones, with 74% seen only once. Of the sample, 5.8% falls within the top ten clones.

Source material: PBMCs. This receptor was identified in a woman between 50 and 59 years old in good health and CMV-seropositive. The V and J segments used are TRBV5-1 and TRBJ1-1; TRBD1 lines up with 9 middle nucleotides. Read as DNA, the sequence is TGCGCCAGCAGCTTGCACGGGACAGGGAAGGGAGACACTGAAGCTTTCTTT. Translation gives CASSLHGTGKGDTEAFF.